This T cell receptor (beta chain) was captured by sequencing in a study of blood T cell repertoires in COVID-19. Study-wide context: Sources were T cells, B-cell-depleted T cells, or PBMCs; the material itself was cDNA or gDNA.

Seattle participants joined during active infection and were tracked over time. V lost 7 bases to trimming and J lost 2 bases, with 16 bases between them. The germline gives CDR1 LNHDA, CDR2 SQIVND (reference sequence). The CDR3 has 15 residues. Study processing details: Amplifying reference gene primers gave estimates of nucleated cell counts. Using immunoSEQ multiplex PCR, the repertoire was profiled, and TCRdb retains in-frame clones only, with some absent. Clone size and the V and J calls come from that table; the DNA yielded D and trimming. The data contain 150,000 to 200,000 clones, around 74% of them singletons.

The sequencing input was peripheral blood. The receptor comes from a woman aged 55-70 years with COVID-19, enrolled during active disease. The V gene is TRBV19, the J gene TRBJ2-3; weak D call: TRBD1 (5 bases). CDR3 coding DNA: TGTGCCAGTAAGGACACTGTGAAGCCCACAGATACGCAGTATTTT. Residues: CASKDTVKPTDTQYF.